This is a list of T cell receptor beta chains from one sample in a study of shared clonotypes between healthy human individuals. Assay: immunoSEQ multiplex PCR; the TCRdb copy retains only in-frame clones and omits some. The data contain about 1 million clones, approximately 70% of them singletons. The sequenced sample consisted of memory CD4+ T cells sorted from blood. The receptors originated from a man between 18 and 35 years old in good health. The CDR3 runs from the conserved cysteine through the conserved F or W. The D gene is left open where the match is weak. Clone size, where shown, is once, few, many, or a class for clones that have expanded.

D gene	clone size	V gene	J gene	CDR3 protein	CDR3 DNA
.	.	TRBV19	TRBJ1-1	CASSSQVGRKTEAFF	TGTGCCAGTAGTTCTCAGGTGGGAAGGAAAACTGAAGCTTTCTTT
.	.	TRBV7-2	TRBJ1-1	CASSLVGRDAFF	TGTGCCAGCAGCTTAGTGGGCAGGGATGCTTTCTTT
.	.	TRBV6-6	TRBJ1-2	CASSYSIAGGYTF	TGTGCCAGCAGTTACTCGATCGCGGGGGGCTACACCTTC
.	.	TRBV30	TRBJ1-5	CAWSVQSGSNQPQHF	TGTGCCTGGAGTGTACAGAGCGGGAGCAATCAGCCCCAGCATTTT
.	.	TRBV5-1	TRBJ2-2	CASSLGVSGELFF	TGCGCCAGCAGCCTAGGGGTCTCCGGGGAGCTGTTTTTT
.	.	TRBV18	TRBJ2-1	CASSPGRPIHNEQFF	TGTGCCAGCTCACCGGGACGTCCGATCCACAATGAGCAGTTCTTC
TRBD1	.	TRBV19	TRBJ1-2	CASRVDRGYGYTF	TGTGCCAGTAGGGTTGACAGGGGGTATGGCTACACCTTC
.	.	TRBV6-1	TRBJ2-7	CASSEAVLSGVNEQYF	TGTGCCAGCAGTGAAGCGGTATTATCGGGGGTAAACGAGCAGTACTTC
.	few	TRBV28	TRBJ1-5	CASSGGGNQPQHF	TGTGCCAGCAGTGGAGGGGGCAATCAGCCCCAGCATTTT
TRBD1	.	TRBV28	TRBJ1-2	CASSWPPGQGLDGYTF	TGTGCCAGCAGCTGGCCCCCGGGACAGGGGTTGGATGGCTACACCTTC
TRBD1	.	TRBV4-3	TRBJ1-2	CASSQGTGDSYGYTF	TGCGCCAGCAGCCAAGGGACAGGGGACAGCTATGGCTACACCTTC
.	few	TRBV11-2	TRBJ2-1	CASSLDTGPYNEQFF	TGTGCCAGCAGCTTAGACACGGGGCCCTACAATGAGCAGTTCTTC
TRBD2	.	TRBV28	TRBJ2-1	CASSYLAGVKGKGEQFF	TGTGCCAGCAGTTACCTAGCGGGAGTAAAGGGAAAAGGTGAGCAGTTCTTC
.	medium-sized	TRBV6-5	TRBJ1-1	CASRAPGQNTEAFF	TGTGCCAGCAGGGCACCGGGACAGAACACTGAAGCTTTCTTT
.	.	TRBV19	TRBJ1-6	CASSSIRSPRGDSPLHF	TGTGCCAGTAGTTCCATACGGTCTCCCCGAGGGGATTCACCCCTCCACTTT
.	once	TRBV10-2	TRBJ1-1	CASRDRGSDTEAFF	TGCGCCAGTCGCGATAGGGGGTCGGACACTGAAGCTTTCTTT
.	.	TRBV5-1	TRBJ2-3	CASSLTGTSTDTQYF	TGCGCCAGCAGCCTAACAGGGACCAGCACAGATACGCAGTATTTT
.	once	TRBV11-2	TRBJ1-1	CASSLFRVSTEAFF	TGTGCCAGCAGCTTATTTCGGGTTAGCACTGAAGCTTTCTTT
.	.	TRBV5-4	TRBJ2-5	CASSAPGVETQYF	TGTGCCAGCAGCGCACCAGGGGTGGAGACCCAGTACTTC
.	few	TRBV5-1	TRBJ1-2	CASSQDNYGYTF	TGCGCCAGCAGCCAAGACAACTATGGCTACACCTTC
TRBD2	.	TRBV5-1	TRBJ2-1	CASSLSGGSYNEQFF	TGCGCCAGCAGCCTTAGCGGGGGGTCCTACAATGAGCAGTTCTTC
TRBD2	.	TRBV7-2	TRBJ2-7	CASSSGLAGDYEQYF	TGTGCCAGCAGCTCCGGACTAGCGGGAGACTACGAGCAGTACTTC
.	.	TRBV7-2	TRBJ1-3	CASSLVGTPNTIYF	TGTGCCAGCAGCTTAGTGGGCACTCCAAACACCATATATTTT
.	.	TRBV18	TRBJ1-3	CASSPKLRGSGNTIYF	TGTGCCAGCTCACCTAAGTTGCGAGGGTCTGGAAACACCATATATTTT
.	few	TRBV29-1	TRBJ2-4	CSAQGGGLGNIQYF	TGCAGCGCCCAAGGAGGGGGGCTGGGAAACATTCAGTACTTC
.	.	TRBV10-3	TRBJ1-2	CAISDGGLGGYTF	TGTGCCATCAGTGATGGGGGGCTGGGTGGCTACACCTTC
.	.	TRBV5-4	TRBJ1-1	CASSFDGSNTEAFF	TGTGCCAGCAGCTTCGACGGATCGAACACTGAAGCTTTCTTT
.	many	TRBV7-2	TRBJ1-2	CASSRMNGLTNYGYTF	TGTGCCAGCAGCCGCATGAATGGGCTTACTAACTATGGCTACACCTTC
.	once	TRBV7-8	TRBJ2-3	CASSLRLSITDTQYF	TGTGCCAGCAGCCTCAGACTTTCCATCACAGATACGCAGTATTTT
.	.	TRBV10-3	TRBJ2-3	CAISEGAPGADTQYF	TGTGCCATCAGTGAGGGGGCCCCTGGGGCAGATACGCAGTATTTT
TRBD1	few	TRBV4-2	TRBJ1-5	CASSQGATGGAGQPQHF	TGTGCCAGCAGCCAAGGGGCGACAGGGGGCGCCGGGCAGCCCCAGCATTTT
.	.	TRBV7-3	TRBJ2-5	CASSLGGSQETQYF	TGTGCCAGCAGCTTAGGGGGGAGCCAAGAGACCCAGTACTTC
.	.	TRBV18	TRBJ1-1	CASSPPVAAMNTEAFF	TGTGCCAGCTCACCACCGGTGGCAGCCATGAACACTGAAGCTTTCTTT
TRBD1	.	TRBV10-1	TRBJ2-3	CASSEGQRGRPDTQYF	TGCGCCAGCAGTGAGGGGCAAAGGGGGCGACCAGATACGCAGTATTTT
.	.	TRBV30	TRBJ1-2	CAWSRGHGYTF	TGTGCCTGGAGTCGAGGGCATGGCTACACCTTC
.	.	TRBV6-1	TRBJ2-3	CASLRGSTDTQYF	TGTGCCAGCTTGAGAGGAAGCACAGATACGCAGTATTTT
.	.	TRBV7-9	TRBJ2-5	CASSLAGMQTQYF	TGTGCCAGCAGCTTAGCTGGGATGCAGACCCAGTACTTC
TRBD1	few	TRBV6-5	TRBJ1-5	CASSTGQGQPQHF	TGTGCCAGCAGTACGGGACAGGGCCAGCCCCAGCATTTT
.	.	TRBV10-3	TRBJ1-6	CAIRGQGTDSPLHF	TGTGCCATCAGAGGGCAGGGGACGGATTCACCCCTCCACTTT
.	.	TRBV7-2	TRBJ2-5	CASSPEGRGQETQYF	TGTGCCAGCAGCCCCGAGGGGCGGGGCCAAGAGACCCAGTACTTC
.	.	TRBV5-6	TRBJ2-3	CASSLGPSLGADTQYF	TGTGCCAGCAGCCTGGGGCCAAGTTTGGGGGCAGATACGCAGTATTTT
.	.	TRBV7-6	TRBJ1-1	CASSLQPYLTYTEAFF	TGTGCCAGCAGCTTACAGCCGTACCTGACTTACACTGAAGCTTTCTTT
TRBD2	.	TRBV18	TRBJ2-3	CASSPSAGGPDTQYF	TGTGCCAGCTCACCTTCAGCGGGAGGGCCAGATACGCAGTATTTT
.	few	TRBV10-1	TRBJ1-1	CASSGRANTEAFF	TGCGCCAGCAGTGGCCGGGCGAACACTGAAGCTTTCTTT
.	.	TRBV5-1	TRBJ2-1	CASSSSGLGGDEQFF	TGCGCCAGCAGTTCTTCAGGACTAGGGGGCGATGAGCAGTTCTTC
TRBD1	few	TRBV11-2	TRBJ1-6	CASSSGQGPPLHF	TGTGCCAGCAGCTCCGGACAGGGCCCACCCCTCCACTTT
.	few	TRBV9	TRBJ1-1	CASSVDGTLNTEAFF	TGTGCCAGCAGCGTAGATGGCACCTTGAACACTGAAGCTTTCTTT
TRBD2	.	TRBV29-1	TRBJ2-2	CSVDRGVVGELFF	TGCAGCGTTGATCGGGGGGTTGTTGGGGAGCTGTTTTTT
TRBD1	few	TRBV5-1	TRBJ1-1	CASSLAGTGGRTEAFF	TGCGCCAGCAGCTTGGCCGGGACAGGGGGACGGACTGAAGCTTTCTTT
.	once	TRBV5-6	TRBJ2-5	CASSLAGGQETQYF	TGTGCCAGCAGCTTGGCCGGTGGCCAAGAGACCCAGTACTTC
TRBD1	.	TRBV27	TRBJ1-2	CASSLSPPGQAGRGYTF	TGTGCCAGCAGTTTAAGTCCTCCGGGACAGGCAGGTCGTGGCTACACCTTC
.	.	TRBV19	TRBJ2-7	CASSIEDRYEQYF	TGTGCCAGTAGTATAGAGGACAGATACGAGCAGTACTTC
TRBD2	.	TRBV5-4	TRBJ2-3	CASSLAIVGLAGETDTQYF	TGTGCCAGCAGCTTGGCGATTGTCGGACTAGCGGGGGAAACAGATACGCAGTATTTT
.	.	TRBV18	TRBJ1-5	CASSDKNSNQPQHF	TGTGCCAGCTCGGACAAGAATAGCAATCAGCCCCAGCATTTT
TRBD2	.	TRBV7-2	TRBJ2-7	CASSPLAGGPYEQYF	TGTGCCAGCAGCCCTCTAGCGGGAGGGCCCTACGAGCAGTACTTC
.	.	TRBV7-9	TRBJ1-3	CASSFQDAGNTIYF	TGTGCCAGCAGCTTTCAGGATGCTGGAAACACCATATATTTT
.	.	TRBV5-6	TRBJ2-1	CASSGWSIYNEQFF	TGTGCCAGCAGCGGGTGGAGCATCTACAATGAGCAGTTCTTC
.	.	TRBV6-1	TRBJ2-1	CASSEARRDEQFF	TGTGCCAGCAGTGAAGCGCGTCGAGATGAGCAGTTCTTC
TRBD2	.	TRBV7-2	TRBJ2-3	CASSLARSGSGRASTDTQYF	TGTGCCAGCAGCTTAGCTCGGTCAGGTAGCGGGAGGGCCTCAACAGATACGCAGTATTTT
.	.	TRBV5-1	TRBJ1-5	CASSLEGVGNQPQHF	TGCGCCAGCAGCTTGGAAGGAGTTGGCAATCAGCCCCAGCATTTT